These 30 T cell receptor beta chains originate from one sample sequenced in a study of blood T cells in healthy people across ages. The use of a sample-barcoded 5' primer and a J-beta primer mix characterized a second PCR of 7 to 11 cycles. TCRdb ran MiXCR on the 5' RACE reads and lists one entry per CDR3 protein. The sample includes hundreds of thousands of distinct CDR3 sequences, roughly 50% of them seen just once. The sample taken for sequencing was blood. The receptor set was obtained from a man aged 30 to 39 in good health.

This chain's CDR3 is CASSPANTYEQYF. CDR3 in DNA: TGTGCCAGCTCACCAGCCAACACCTACGAGCAGTACTTC. The chain uses TRBV18 and TRBJ2-7; no reliable D call. Deletions cut 2 bases from V and 2 bases from J, with 7 bases between. This CDR3 contains 13 residues. Germline CDR1 is KGHSH and CDR2 is LQKENI.

The CDR3: CASSYPESPGPFF. As DNA, the CDR3 is TGTGCCAGCAGTTACCCCGAAAGCCCAGGGCCGTTCTTC. The rearrangement uses TRBV6-6 and TRBJ2-1, with TRBD1 as a possible D gene (5 bases). This CDR3 has 13 residues. Looked up from germline, CDR1 is MNHNY and CDR2 is SVGAGI (reference sequence). V was clipped by 2 bases and J by 15 bases, with 17 bases between them.

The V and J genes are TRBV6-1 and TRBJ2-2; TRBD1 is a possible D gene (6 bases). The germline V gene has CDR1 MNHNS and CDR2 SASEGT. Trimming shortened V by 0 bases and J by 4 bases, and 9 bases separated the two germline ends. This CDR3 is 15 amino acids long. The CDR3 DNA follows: TGTGCCAGCAGTGAAGCTGCGGACAGCACCGGGGAGCTGTTTTTT. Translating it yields CASSEAADSTGELFF.

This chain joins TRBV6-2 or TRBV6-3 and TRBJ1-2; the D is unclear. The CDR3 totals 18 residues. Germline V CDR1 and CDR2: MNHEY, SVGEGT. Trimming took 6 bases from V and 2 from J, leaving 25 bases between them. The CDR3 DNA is TGTGCCAGCAGGGACTCAACCCCGAGATCCCAGAGGAACTATGGCTACACCTTC. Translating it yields CASRDSTPRSQRNYGYTF.

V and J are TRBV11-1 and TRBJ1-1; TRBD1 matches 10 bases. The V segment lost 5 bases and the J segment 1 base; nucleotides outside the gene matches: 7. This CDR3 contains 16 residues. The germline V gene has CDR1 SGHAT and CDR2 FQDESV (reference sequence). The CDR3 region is CASSQPRTGGNTEAFF. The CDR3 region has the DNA TGTGCCAGCAGCCAACCGCGGACAGGGGGGAACACTGAAGCTTTCTTT.

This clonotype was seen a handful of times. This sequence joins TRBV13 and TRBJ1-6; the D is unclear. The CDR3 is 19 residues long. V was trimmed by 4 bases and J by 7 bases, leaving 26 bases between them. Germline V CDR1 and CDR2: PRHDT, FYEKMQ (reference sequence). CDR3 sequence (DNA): TGTGCCAGCAGCTCCGCTACCCAGGCTGGTGTATTTTCCAATTCACCCCTCCACTTT. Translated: CASSSATQAGVFSNSPLHF. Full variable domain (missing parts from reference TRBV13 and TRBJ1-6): AAGVIQSPRHLIKEKRETATLKCYPIPRHDTVYWYQQGPGQDPQFLISFYEKMQSDKGSIPDRFSAQQFSDYHSELNMSSLELGDSALYFCASSSATQAGVFSNSPLHFGNGTRLTVT.

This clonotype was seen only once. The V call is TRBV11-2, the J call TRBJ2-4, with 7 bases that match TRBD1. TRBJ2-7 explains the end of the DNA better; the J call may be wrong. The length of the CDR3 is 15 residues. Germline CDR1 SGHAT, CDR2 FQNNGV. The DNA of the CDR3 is TGTGCCAGCAGCTTCCCCGAGGAGACAGGGACCGAGCAGTACTTC. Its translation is CASSFPEETGTEQYF.

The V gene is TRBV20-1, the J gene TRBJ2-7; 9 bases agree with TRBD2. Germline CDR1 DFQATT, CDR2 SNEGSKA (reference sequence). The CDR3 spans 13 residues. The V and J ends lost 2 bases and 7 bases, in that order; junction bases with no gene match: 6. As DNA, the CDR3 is TGCAGTGCTAGACTAGCGGGGCGTTCGGAGCAGTACTTC. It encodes CSARLAGRSEQYF.

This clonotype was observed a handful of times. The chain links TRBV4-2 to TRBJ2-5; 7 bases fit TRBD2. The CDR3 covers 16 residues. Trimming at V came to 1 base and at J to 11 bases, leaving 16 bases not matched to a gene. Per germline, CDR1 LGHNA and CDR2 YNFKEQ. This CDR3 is CASSQAFHSDRGEQYF. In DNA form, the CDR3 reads TGTGCCAGCAGCCAAGCTTTTCATTCAGACCGGGGGGAGCAGTACTTC.

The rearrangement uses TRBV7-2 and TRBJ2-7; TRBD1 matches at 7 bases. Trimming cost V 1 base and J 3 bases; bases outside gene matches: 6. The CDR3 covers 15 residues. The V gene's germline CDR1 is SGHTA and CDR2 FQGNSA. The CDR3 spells CASSLDGTEFYEQYF. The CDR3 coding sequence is TGTGCCAGCAGCTTAGATGGGACAGAGTTCTACGAGCAGTACTTC.

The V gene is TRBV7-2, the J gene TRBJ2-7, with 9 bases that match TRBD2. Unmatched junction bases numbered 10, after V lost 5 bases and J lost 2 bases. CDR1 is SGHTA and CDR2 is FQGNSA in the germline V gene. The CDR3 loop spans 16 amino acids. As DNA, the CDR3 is TGTGCCAGCAGCATTAGCGGGGGCTCTCTTACCTACGAGCAGTACTTC. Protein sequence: CASSISGGSLTYEQYF.

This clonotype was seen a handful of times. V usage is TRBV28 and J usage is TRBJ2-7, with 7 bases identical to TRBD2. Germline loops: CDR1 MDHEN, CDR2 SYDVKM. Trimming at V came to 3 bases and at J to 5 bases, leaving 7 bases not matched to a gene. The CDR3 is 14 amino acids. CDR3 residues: CASSLRAGSDEQYF. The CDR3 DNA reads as TGTGCCAGCAGTTTGCGAGCGGGATCTGACGAGCAGTACTTC.

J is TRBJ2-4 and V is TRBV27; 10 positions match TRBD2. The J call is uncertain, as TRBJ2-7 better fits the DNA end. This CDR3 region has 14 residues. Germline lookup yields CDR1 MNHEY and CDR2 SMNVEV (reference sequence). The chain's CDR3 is CASSSGLAAYEQYF. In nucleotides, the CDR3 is TGTGCCAGCAGCTCTGGACTAGCGGCCTACGAGCAGTACTTC.

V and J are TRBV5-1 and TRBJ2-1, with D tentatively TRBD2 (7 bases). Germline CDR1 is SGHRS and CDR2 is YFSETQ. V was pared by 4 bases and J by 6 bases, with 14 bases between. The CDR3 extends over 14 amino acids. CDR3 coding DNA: TGCGCCAGCAGCGGGGGGGCAGGGGCCAATGAGCAGTTCTTC. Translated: CASSGGAGANEQFF.

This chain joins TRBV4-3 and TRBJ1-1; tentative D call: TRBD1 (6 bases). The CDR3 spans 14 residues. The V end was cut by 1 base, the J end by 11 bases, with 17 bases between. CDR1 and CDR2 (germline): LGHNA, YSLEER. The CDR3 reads CASSQAGDGFGAFF. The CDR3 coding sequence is TGCGCCAGCAGCCAAGCAGGGGACGGCTTCGGGGCTTTCTTT.

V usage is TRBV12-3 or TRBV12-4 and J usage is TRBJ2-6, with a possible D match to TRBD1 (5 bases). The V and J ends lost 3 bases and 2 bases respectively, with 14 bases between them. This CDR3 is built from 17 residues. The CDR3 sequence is CASSFGQGTAGANVLTF. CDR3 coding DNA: TGTGCCAGCAGTTTTGGTCAGGGCACGGCTGGGGCCAACGTCCTGACTTTC.

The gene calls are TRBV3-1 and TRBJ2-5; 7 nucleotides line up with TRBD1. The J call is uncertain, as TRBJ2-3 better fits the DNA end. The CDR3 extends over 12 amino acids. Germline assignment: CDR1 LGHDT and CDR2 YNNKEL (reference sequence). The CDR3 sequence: CASSPAGGTQYF. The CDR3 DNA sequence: TGTGCCAGCAGCCCCGCAGGGGGTACGCAGTATTTT.

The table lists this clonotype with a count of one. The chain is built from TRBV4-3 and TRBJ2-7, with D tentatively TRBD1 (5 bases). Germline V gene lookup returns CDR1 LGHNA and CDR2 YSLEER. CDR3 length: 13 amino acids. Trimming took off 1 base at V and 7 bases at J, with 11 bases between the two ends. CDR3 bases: TGCGCCAGCAGCCAAGCGACAGCTACAGAGCAGTACTTC. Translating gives CASSQATATEQYF.

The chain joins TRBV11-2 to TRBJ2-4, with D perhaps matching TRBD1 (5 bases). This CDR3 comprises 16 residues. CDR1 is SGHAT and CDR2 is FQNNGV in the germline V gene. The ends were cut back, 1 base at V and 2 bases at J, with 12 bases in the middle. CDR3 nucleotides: TGTGCCAGCAGCTTAGTAGGGGCTCTGACCAAAAACATTCAGTACTTC. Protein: CASSLVGALTKNIQYF.

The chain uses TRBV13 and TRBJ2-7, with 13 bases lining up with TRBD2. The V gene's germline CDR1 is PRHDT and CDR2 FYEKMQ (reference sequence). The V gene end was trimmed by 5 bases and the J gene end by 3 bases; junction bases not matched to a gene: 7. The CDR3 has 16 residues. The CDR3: CASSPTSGRADYEQYF. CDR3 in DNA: TGTGCCAGCAGCCCTACTAGCGGGAGGGCCGACTACGAGCAGTACTTC.

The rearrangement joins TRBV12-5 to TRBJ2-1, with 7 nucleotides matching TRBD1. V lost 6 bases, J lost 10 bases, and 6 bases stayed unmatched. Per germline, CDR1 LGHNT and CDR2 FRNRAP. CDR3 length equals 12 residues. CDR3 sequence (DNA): TGTGCTAGTGGCAAGGACAGGATCGAGCAGTTCTTC. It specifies CASGKDRIEQFF.

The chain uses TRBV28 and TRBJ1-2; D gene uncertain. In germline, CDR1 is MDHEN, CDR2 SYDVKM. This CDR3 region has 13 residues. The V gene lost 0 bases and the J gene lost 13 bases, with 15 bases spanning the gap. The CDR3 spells CASSLWGGPEFTF. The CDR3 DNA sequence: TGTGCCAGCAGTTTATGGGGAGGACCCGAGTTCACCTTC.

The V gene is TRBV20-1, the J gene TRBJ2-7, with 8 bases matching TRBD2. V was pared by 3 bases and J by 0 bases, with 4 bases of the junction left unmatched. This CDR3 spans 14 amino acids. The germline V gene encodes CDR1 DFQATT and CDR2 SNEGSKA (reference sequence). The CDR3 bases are TGCAGTGCTAGGCCTAGCGGGCTCTCCTACGAGCAGTACTTC. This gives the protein CSARPSGLSYEQYF.

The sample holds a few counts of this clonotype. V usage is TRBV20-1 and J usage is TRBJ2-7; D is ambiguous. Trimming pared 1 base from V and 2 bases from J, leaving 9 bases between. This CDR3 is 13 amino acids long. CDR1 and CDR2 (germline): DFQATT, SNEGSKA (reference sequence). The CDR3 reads CSARGQGTYEQYF. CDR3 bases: TGCAGTGCTAGAGGGCAAGGCACCTACGAGCAGTACTTC.

CDR3 bases: TGTGCCAGCAGTTCTTCTGGGGGTTCCGAGCAGTACTTC. Translating it yields CASSSSGGSEQYF. The chain recombines TRBV13 with TRBJ2-4; D is possibly TRBD1 or TRBD2 (5 bases each). The better agreement between TRBJ2-7 and the DNA end casts doubt on the J call. Germline V gene data show CDR1 as PRHDT and CDR2 as FYEKMQ (reference sequence). This CDR3 has 13 residues.

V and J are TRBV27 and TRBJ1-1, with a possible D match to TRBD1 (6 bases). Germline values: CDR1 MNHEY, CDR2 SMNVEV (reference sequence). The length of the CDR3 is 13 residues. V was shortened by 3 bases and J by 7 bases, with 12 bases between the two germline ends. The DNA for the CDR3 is TGTGCCAGCAGTTTCGTGGGACACAGTGAAGCTTTCTTT. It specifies CASSFVGHSEAFF.

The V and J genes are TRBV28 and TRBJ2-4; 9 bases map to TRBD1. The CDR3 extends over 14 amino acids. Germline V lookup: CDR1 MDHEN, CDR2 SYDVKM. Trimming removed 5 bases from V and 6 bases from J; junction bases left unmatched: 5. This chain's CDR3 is CASSLQGARNIQYF. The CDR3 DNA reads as TGTGCCAGCAGTCTACAGGGGGCGAGAAACATTCAGTACTTC.

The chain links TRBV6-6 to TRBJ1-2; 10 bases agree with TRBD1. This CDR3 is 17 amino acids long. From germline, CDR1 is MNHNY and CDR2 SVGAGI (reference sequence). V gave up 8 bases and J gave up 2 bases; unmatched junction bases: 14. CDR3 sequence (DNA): TGTGCCAGCCGCCCCTCGGGACAGGGGTCTCCCAACTATGGCTACACCTTC. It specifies CASRPSGQGSPNYGYTF.

In DNA, the CDR3 is TGTGCCACCAGCAGAGGGGGGGACTTTCAAGAGACCCAGTACTTC. As protein: CATSRGGDFQETQYF. The rearrangement links TRBV15 to TRBJ2-5; tentative D call: TRBD2 (6 bases). With 1 base removed from V and 2 bases from J, the gap between germline ends came to 11 bases. The CDR3 contains 15 residues. Germline V gene sequence: CDR1 LNHNV, CDR2 YYDKDF (reference sequence).

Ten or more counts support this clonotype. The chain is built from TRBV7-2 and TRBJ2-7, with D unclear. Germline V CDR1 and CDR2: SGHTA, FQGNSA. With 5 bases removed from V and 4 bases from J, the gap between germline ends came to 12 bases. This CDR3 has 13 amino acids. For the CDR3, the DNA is TGTGCCAGCAGCGCCCGCTACGGATACGAGCAGTACTTC. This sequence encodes CASSARYGYEQYF.